This T cell receptor beta chain was obtained from a study of blood T cells in healthy people across ages (dated by TCRdb to between 2014 and 2017). Study-level background: Template switching captured roughly one uniquely barcoded TCR beta cDNA molecule per two T cells in model experiments. Two additional independent replicas of 1 million unique cDNA reads from the same blood draw were analyzed for two donors (one aged 18 to 30 and one aged 80 or older). The study measured age-related changes in TCR beta repertoire diversity using deep sequencing normalized with unique cDNA molecular identifiers. Donors were grouped into four age groups: young (average roughly 15 years), middle-aged (roughly 38), aged (around 60) and long-lived (around 82). To avoid experimental bias, donors of different ages were distributed randomly across sequencing lanes.

The paper as a whole reports these results and caveats: Because donor CMV infection status was unknown, age-related changes in expanded clonotypes were potentially confounded. Compared with the aged group, more naive CD4+ T cells, fewer expanded clones and increased TCR diversity were shown by the long-lived group, suggesting age selection. Conclusive comparison of naive and antigen-experienced compartments was prevented by the profiling of bulk unsorted PBMCs. The percentage of naive T cells measured by flow cytometry correlated strongly with observed TCR beta diversity. Estimates of total diversity based on one million sequenced T cells were considered lower bounds and underestimates. Observed TCR beta diversity per million T cells fell roughly linearly with age, and a significant reduction was already apparent by age roughly 41.

The cysteine opens and the phenylalanine closes a CDR3 of 14 amino acids. Only CDR3 DNA remains: 42 bases, in frame from the first base. From a lookup of the germline V gene, CDR1 and CDR2 are MNHNS and SASEGT. V is reduced by 3 bases and J by 6 bases, leaving a spacing of 15 bases between them. Systemically healthy Caucasian individuals from Russia, roughly 40 in total and aged roughly 6 to 100 years, were included as donors. Each donor gave 8 to 10 milliliters of peripheral blood, collected into EDTA-treated Vacutainer tubes. Ficoll-Paque density-gradient centrifugation was used to isolate PBMCs, with at least 6 million per sample. Total RNA, at least 5.5 micrograms per sample, was extracted from PBMCs with Trizol reagent. The percentages of naive CD45RAhigh/CD27high T cells were determined by flow cytometry on a PBMC aliquot from every donor. About this clonotype: What this receptor recognizes is not known. Per-base quality was not reported, and no clone a single base away is much larger than it.

Receptors were amplified or captured by 5' RACE. Sequencing used an Illumina HiSeq 2500. A second PCR of about 6 to 12 cycles was run with a J-beta primer mix and a sample-barcoded 5' primer. A template-switch 5' adaptor carrying 12 random nucleotides introduced a unique molecular identifier onto each TCR beta cDNA molecule. At least 2.5 million CDR3-containing paired-end reads were obtained from each sample. All of the RNA was converted into first-strand cDNA using the Mint cDNA synthesis kit, with a TRBC-specific oligonucleotide serving as the primer. Following uracil-DNA glycosylase treatment, all cDNA underwent a first 18-cycle PCR with the universal primers M1SS and BC2_uni_R. On the authors' methods: Normalization of each sample was performed by random selection of 1 million high-quality reads, each carrying a distinct molecular identifier. Instead of being binned into consensus sequences, reads that shared molecular identifiers were thrown out. MiTCR, run with a Q25 quality threshold and the strictest error-elimination algorithm, handled CDR3 identification, clonotype clustering and error correction. A nonparametric unseen species model with Euler transformation was used to estimate lower-bound total TCR beta diversity. TCRdb passed the public sequencing reads through fastp at Q25 and MiXCR, retaining productive beta sequences. Rows are unified per CDR3 protein, each entry keeping the most common DNA and genes. These V and J calls originate from TCRdb's pipeline instead of the authors' own analysis. Counted in this sample were approximately 1.5 million distinct CDR3 sequences; roughly 32% of them appeared once. About 11% of the sample belongs to the ten largest clones.

The TCR comes from a woman between 25 and 40 years old in good health. The rearranged segments are TRBV6-1 and TRBJ2-7, with the D segment identity uncertain. Sequenced input: blood. The CDR3 region: CASSEDAIPGEQYF. The nucleotide sequence reads TGTGCCAGCAGTGAGGACGCCATCCCCGGCGAGCAGTACTTC.